The rows below give T cell receptor beta chains drawn from one sample of a study of cytomegalovirus exposure and HLA in healthy donors. TCRdb keeps only in-frame clones here, not all; method: immunoSEQ multiplex PCR. The sample has some 150,000 clones, over 60% seen once. The sample taken for sequencing was PBMCs. The receptors were gathered from a male donor in good health and CMV-seronegative. Both conserved end residues are part of each CDR3. D genes are given only for firm matches. Some rows mark clone size as missing; the rest say once, few, many or name a class of expanded clone.

d_gene: -
j_gene: TRBJ1-2
v_gene: TRBV5-8
abundance: -
CDR3aa: CASSARSTDNRTF
CDR3nt: TGTGCCAGCAGCGCCCGGTCGACAGATAATCGCACCTTC

d_gene: TRBD1
j_gene: TRBJ1-1
v_gene: TRBV7-3
abundance: -
CDR3aa: CASSPGDRGRAFF
CDR3nt: TGTGCCAGCAGCCCCGGGGACAGGGGAAGAGCTTTCTTT

d_gene: -
j_gene: TRBJ1-2
v_gene: TRBV6-5
abundance: -
CDR3aa: CASSYDSRYGYTF
CDR3nt: TGTGCCAGCAGTTATGACAGCCGCTATGGCTACACCTTC

d_gene: -
j_gene: TRBJ1-5
v_gene: TRBV7-2
abundance: few
CDR3aa: CASSLAWAGNQPQHF
CDR3nt: TGTGCCAGCAGCTTAGCATGGGCCGGCAATCAGCCCCAGCATTTT

d_gene: -
j_gene: TRBJ1-3
v_gene: TRBV4-1
abundance: -
CDR3aa: CASSQDPLNSGNTIYF
CDR3nt: TGCGCCAGCAGCCAAGATCCTCTAAACTCTGGAAACACCATATATTTT

d_gene: -
j_gene: TRBJ1-1
v_gene: TRBV7-8
abundance: few
CDR3aa: CASSPPRAGRNTEAFF
CDR3nt: TGTGCCAGCAGCCCCCCCCGGGCGGGGAGGAACACTGAAGCTTTCTTT

d_gene: -
j_gene: TRBJ2-6
v_gene: TRBV19
abundance: -
CDR3aa: CASTLSGANVLTF
CDR3nt: TGTGCCAGTACCCTCTCTGGGGCCAACGTCCTGACTTTC

d_gene: TRBD1
j_gene: TRBJ2-2
v_gene: TRBV9
abundance: -
CDR3aa: CASSVGEGQGRIAGELFF
CDR3nt: TGTGCCAGCAGCGTAGGGGAAGGACAGGGGCGGATCGCCGGGGAGCTGTTTTTT

d_gene: -
j_gene: TRBJ2-3
v_gene: TRBV9
abundance: few
CDR3aa: CASSVAKGDTQYF
CDR3nt: TGTGCCAGCAGCGTAGCTAAGGGGGATACGCAGTATTTT

d_gene: -
j_gene: TRBJ1-5
v_gene: TRBV19
abundance: -
CDR3aa: CASSIRHGQPQHF
CDR3nt: TGTGCCAGTAGTATTCGTCACGGTCAGCCCCAGCATTTT

d_gene: TRBD1
j_gene: TRBJ2-2
v_gene: TRBV7-3
abundance: -
CDR3aa: CSSSLLGTGNTGELFF
CDR3nt: TGTTCCAGCAGCCTACTGGGGACAGGGAACACCGGGGAGCTGTTTTTT

d_gene: -
j_gene: TRBJ2-3
v_gene: TRBV9
abundance: -
CDR3aa: CASSPRGGTDTQYF
CDR3nt: TGTGCCAGCAGCCCCCGCGGGGGCACAGATACGCAGTATTTT

d_gene: -
j_gene: TRBJ2-3
v_gene: TRBV11-3
abundance: -
CDR3aa: CASSPPSGTPATDTQYF
CDR3nt: TGTGCCAGCAGCCCACCATCTGGGACACCGGCCACAGATACGCAGTATTTT

d_gene: TRBD1
j_gene: TRBJ1-2
v_gene: TRBV5-4
abundance: -
CDR3aa: CASSSPGQGEKGYTF
CDR3nt: TGTGCCAGCAGCTCTCCGGGACAGGGAGAGAAGGGCTACACCTTC

d_gene: -
j_gene: TRBJ2-7
v_gene: TRBV11-2
abundance: -
CDR3aa: CASSPSVPLEQYF
CDR3nt: TGTGCCAGCAGCCCTTCCGTCCCCCTGGAGCAGTACTTC

d_gene: -
j_gene: TRBJ1-2
v_gene: TRBV7-2
abundance: -
CDR3aa: CASTLLGGGYTF
CDR3nt: TGTGCCAGCACCCTTCTCGGGGGTGGCTACACCTTC

d_gene: TRBD1
j_gene: TRBJ2-1
v_gene: TRBV7-3
abundance: -
CDR3aa: CASSQGANNEQFF
CDR3nt: TGTGCCAGCAGCCAGGGGGCCAACAATGAGCAGTTCTTC

d_gene: TRBD1
j_gene: TRBJ1-1
v_gene: TRBV4-3
abundance: -
CDR3aa: CASSQDGTGETEAFF
CDR3nt: TGCGCCAGCAGCCAAGACGGGACAGGGGAGACTGAAGCTTTCTTT

d_gene: -
j_gene: TRBJ1-2
v_gene: TRBV27
abundance: -
CDR3aa: CASSSRAGPSGYTF
CDR3nt: TGTGCCAGCAGTTCTAGGGCAGGGCCTTCGGGCTACACCTTC

d_gene: -
j_gene: TRBJ2-7
v_gene: TRBV30
abundance: few
CDR3aa: CAWRPVPLGEQYF
CDR3nt: TGTGCCTGGCGCCCAGTTCCCCTCGGGGAGCAGTACTTC

d_gene: TRBD2
j_gene: TRBJ2-7
v_gene: TRBV7-3
abundance: -
CDR3aa: CASSLEAGAYEQYF
CDR3nt: TGTGCCAGCAGCCTAGAGGCGGGGGCCTACGAGCAGTACTTC

d_gene: TRBD2
j_gene: TRBJ2-1
v_gene: TRBV7-3
abundance: -
CDR3aa: CASSPGLAATYNEQFF
CDR3nt: TGTGCCAGCAGCCCCGGACTAGCGGCTACCTACAATGAGCAGTTCTTC